The T cell receptor beta chain under discussion was sequenced for a study of shared clonotypes between healthy human individuals. TCRdb's table, derived via immunoSEQ multiplex PCR, lists solely in-frame clones and lacks some. The table has more than 500,000 clones, 95% to 96% seen once. Trimming left V 0 bases short and J 7 bases short, with 10 bases between. Germline V lookup: CDR1 SEHNR, CDR2 FQNEAQ (reference sequence). The CDR3 sequence is 13 residues long. Sequencing was carried out using naive CD4+ T cells sorted from blood. Specified subset: CD45RA+ positively selected. The chain combines TRBV7-9 with TRBJ2-7; D possibly uses TRBD1 or TRBD2 (5 bases each). The source is a woman aged 25 to 45 in good health. In DNA, the CDR3 is TGTGCCAGCAGCTTAGCTCGGGGCTTTGAGCAGTACTTC. It encodes CASSLARGFEQYF.